This TCR beta chain was found in a study of T cell changes during pregnancy in multiple sclerosis. Assay used: immunoSEQ multiplex PCR; TCRdb lists only in-frame clones, some missing. The sample lists about 30,000 clones, more than 85% occurring once. Sequencing was performed on CD4+ T cells from peripheral blood mononuclear cells, taken after pregnancy. The TCR comes from a female donor with multiple sclerosis, enrolled in a pregnancy study.

CDR3 in amino acids: CASSLMGLRETQYF. The DNA of the CDR3 is TGTGCCAGCAGCTTAATGGGGCTACGAGAGACCCAGTACTTC. This chain connects TRBV7-2 to TRBJ2-5; TRBD1 might be the D (5 bases). V gave up 2 bases and J gave up 4 bases, with 11 bases separating them. CDR1 and CDR2 (germline): SGHTA, FQGNSA. The CDR3 covers 14 residues.